The clone carrying this TCR beta chain was detected only a few times. The data stem from a study of blood T cells in healthy people across ages. Next came a second PCR, run for about 7 to 12 cycles, which used a sample-barcoded 5' primer along with a J-beta primer mix. TCRdb used MiXCR to reprocess the 5' RACE reads, holding one entry per CDR3 protein. The sample records just under 550,000 distinct CDR3 sequences, less than 25% being singletons. The V and J ends lost 3 bases and 11 bases respectively, with 16 bases between them. CDR3 length: 14 residues. These records were also assigned to another study, of T cells of mothers and their children. That source notes: For unrelated pairs as for related ones, thymic selection shapes TCR recombination output similarly. The study found slightly higher but non-significant overlap in related versus unrelated mother-child pairs.

This sequence originates from a boy between 10 and 17 years old in good health. The chain joins TRBV12-3 or TRBV12-4 to TRBJ1-4, with D perhaps matching TRBD1 (6 bases). The sample consisted of blood. CDR3 region: CASSFGGGGVKLFF. The DNA of the CDR3 is TGTGCCAGCAGTTTCGGGGGCGGGGGGGTGAAACTGTTTTTT.